This is a list of T cell receptor beta chains from one sample in a study of Tregs in tolerant kidney transplant recipients. Clones were read by immunoSEQ multiplex PCR, and TCRdb kept only the in-frame ones, dropping some. The sample has 55,000 to 80,000 clones; nearly 98% are singletons. The specimen was Tregs from blood, collected before the transplant. These receptors were obtained from a human donor who received a combined kidney and bone marrow transplant. The CDR3 runs from the conserved cysteine through the conserved F or W. A D gene is named only where the DNA matches it firmly. The size field is filled for only some rows; it gives once, few, many or a size class.

V gene	D gene	J gene	clone size	CDR3 DNA	CDR3 protein
TRBV5-8	NA	TRBJ2-6	NA	TGTGCCAGCAGCAGGGGTGACTCTGGGGCCAACGTCCTGACTTTC	CASSRGDSGANVLTF
TRBV18	TRBD1	TRBJ1-1	NA	TGTGCCAGCTCACCCAGACGGGACAGGGGGAACACTGAAGCTTTCTTT	CASSPRRDRGNTEAFF
TRBV9	TRBD1	TRBJ1-4	NA	TGTGCCAGCAGCGTCCGGACAGGGTCCGAAAATGAAAAACTGTTTTTT	CASSVRTGSENEKLFF
TRBV6-1	NA	TRBJ2-7	NA	TGTGCCAGCAGTGATACTTACGAGCAGTACTTC	CASSDTYEQYF
TRBV5-6	TRBD1	TRBJ1-2	NA	TGTGCCAGCAGAAGGGCCTATCAGGGGGCTGGAGGCTACACCTTC	CASRRAYQGAGGYTF
TRBV29-1	TRBD1	TRBJ2-7	NA	TGCAGGGAGACAGGGGCCTCCTTTTTGGACGAGCAGTACTTC	CRETGASFLDEQYF
TRBV11-3	NA	TRBJ1-5	NA	TGTGCCAGCAGCTTAGCGGGTAGCAATCAGCCCCAGCATTTT	CASSLAGSNQPQHF
TRBV28	NA	TRBJ2-7	NA	TGTGCCAGCCACCCCAGGGGCCGGCCCTACGAGCAGTACTTC	CASHPRGRPYEQYF
TRBV5-1	NA	TRBJ2-1	NA	TGCGCCAGCAGCCCGGGTTCCTACAATGAGCAGTTCTTC	CASSPGSYNEQFF
TRBV5-1	NA	TRBJ2-5	NA	TGCGCCAGCAGCTTGGTGAGGGGGCAAGAGACCCAGTACTTC	CASSLVRGQETQYF
TRBV7-2	NA	TRBJ2-4	NA	TGTGCCAGCAGCTTAGCTGGGCCCAAAAACATTCAGTACTTC	CASSLAGPKNIQYF
TRBV28	NA	TRBJ1-3	NA	TGTGCCAGCAGTTTTAGTGTGGGAGCTGGAAACACCATATATTTT	CASSFSVGAGNTIYF
TRBV5-4	NA	TRBJ1-2	NA	TGTGCCAGCAGCTCAAAGGACAGTGGCTATGGCTACACCTTC	CASSSKDSGYGYTF
TRBV5-1	TRBD2	TRBJ2-1	once	TGCGCCAGCAGTCACCGAGCGGGGGGCTCCTACAATGAGCAGTTCTTC	CASSHRAGGSYNEQFF
TRBV27	NA	TRBJ1-2	NA	TGTGCCAGCAGTCCCACAGGTTATGGCTACACCTTC	CASSPTGYGYTF